These T cell receptor beta chains were read from a single sample in a study of blood T cell repertoires in COVID-19. Assay: immunoSEQ multiplex PCR; the TCRdb copy retains only in-frame clones and omits some. The sample yields approximately 150,000 clones, around 86% seen once. Sequencing input: peripheral blood. These TCRs come from a man aged 50 or older who had recovered from COVID-19. Each CDR3 is given with its conserved first and last residue.

v_call	j_call	cdr3_aa
TRBV5-1	TRBJ2-3	CASSSWGVSTDTQYF
TRBV7-9	TRBJ1-5	CASSSPGQSIHF
TRBV3-1/TRBV3-2	TRBJ1-5	CASSQVDRGGVQHF
TRBV5-1	TRBJ1-2	CASSLEGRPQSNGYTF
TRBV6-5	TRBJ1-6	CASSNRVNSPLHF
TRBV13	TRBJ1-1	CASSLASGVVSEAFF
TRBV19	TRBJ2-4	CASSPGQVNIQYF
TRBV30	TRBJ2-7	CAWSVLTGDRAYEQYF
TRBV12-3/TRBV12-4	TRBJ2-7	CASSLQSYEQYF
TRBV18	TRBJ1-4	CASSKGTDRGEKLFF
TRBV29-1	TRBJ2-5	CCVGGGPQETQYF
TRBV7-6	TRBJ2-3	CASSRGQGEYTDTQYF
TRBV5-1	TRBJ2-3	CASSLAPSGGSTDTQYF
TRBV10-2	TRBJ2-2	CASIGQPNTGELFF
TRBV4-1	TRBJ2-7	CASSQDVYSSYEQYF
TRBV4-2	TRBJ1-5	CASREGGNQPQHF
TRBV12-5	TRBJ2-5	CASGPRGGTETQYF
TRBV5-1	TRBJ2-2	CASSPGTLNTGELFF
TRBV6-2/TRBV6-3	TRBJ2-2	CASSYSHSNGELFF
TRBV5-6	TRBJ2-3	CASSLVLASDTQYF
TRBV4-1	TRBJ1-3	CASSPGLQFVSGNTIYF
TRBV9	TRBJ1-3	CASSRKRAADGNTIYF
TRBV10-3	TRBJ1-1	CAISEPTRVAFF
TRBV4-3	TRBJ1-2	CASSQRGGGTGSGYGYTF
TRBV6-5	TRBJ1-2	CASSYSDRLGYTF
TRBV11-2	TRBJ2-6	CASSSRSGGAGANVLTF
TRBV7-2	TRBJ2-1	CASSLGTSPYNEQFF
TRBV7-9	TRBJ2-5	CASSLRIQETQYF
TRBV5-6	TRBJ1-3	CASSLEGTRAGNTIYF
TRBV7-9	TRBJ2-7	CASSRTVNEQYF
TRBV5-1	TRBJ2-3	CASSQVSPSDTQYF
TRBV6-2/TRBV6-3	TRBJ2-3	CASSTALPVNTQYF
TRBV10-3	TRBJ1-5	CAISPDRGQPQHF
TRBV6-5	TRBJ2-7	CATQRTASYEQYF
TRBV3-1/TRBV3-2	TRBJ1-6	CASSLGTPNSPLHF
TRBV3-1/TRBV3-2	TRBJ2-1	CASSQVGVPNEQFF
TRBV5-1	TRBJ1-1	CASSLDRLNTEAFF